Sequencing of this T cell receptor beta chain was carried out in a study of T-cell memory formation after mild COVID-19. Across the whole study: TCR clustering was largely donor specific. General study results and limits: The finding that pre-infection memory included some responding clones suggested that cross-reactive memory joined. There was no confirmation that second-wave clones peaking on day 37 were SARS-CoV-2 specific.

CDR3 size: 13 residues. Trimming pared 2 bases from V and 4 bases from J, leaving 7 bases between. CDR1 is SGHTA and CDR2 is FQGTGA in the germline V gene. This clonotype has a handful of counts. Its cognate antigen is unknown. Constant-segment primers served in 5'RACE that generated TCR alpha and TCR beta cDNA libraries bearing sample barcodes and UMIs. TCRdb independently ran MiXCR on the 5' RACE reads; one entry per CDR3 protein. Here the sample spans about 350,000 distinct CDR3 sequences, roughly 13% being singletons. The chain couples TRBV7-3 to TRBJ2-3; D gene ambiguous. This clonotype originated in a man aged 18-30 years who had mild COVID-19 (a few samples of this study predate the infection). Cell type and time point are not known. The sequencing sample was made of PBMCs or a T cell subset sorted from them (not recorded which). CDR3 sequence reads: CASSLQMADTQYF. The CDR3 DNA reads TGTGCCAGCAGCTTACAGATGGCAGATACGCAGTATTTT.